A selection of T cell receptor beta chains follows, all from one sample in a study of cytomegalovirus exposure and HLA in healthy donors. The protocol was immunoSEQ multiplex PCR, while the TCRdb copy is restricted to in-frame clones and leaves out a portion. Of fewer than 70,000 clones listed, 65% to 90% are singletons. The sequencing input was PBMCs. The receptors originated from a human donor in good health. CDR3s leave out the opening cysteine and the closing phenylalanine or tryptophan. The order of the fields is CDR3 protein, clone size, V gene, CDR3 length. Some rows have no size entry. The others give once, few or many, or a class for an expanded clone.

CDR3 protein: ASSQTGTTDTQY
clone size: .
V gene: TRBV7-9
CDR3 length: 12

CDR3 protein: ASSPLVVGQGASRAGNTIY
clone size: .
V gene: TRBV18
CDR3 length: 19

CDR3 protein: ASSLANRGEVGF
clone size: few
V gene: TRBV7-2
CDR3 length: 12

CDR3 protein: ATSRDLTSGIYEQY
clone size: .
V gene: TRBV15
CDR3 length: 14

CDR3 protein: ASSLGQSGEQY
clone size: .
V gene: TRBV6-5
CDR3 length: 11

CDR3 protein: ASSFGSGNRVFPISGANVLT
clone size: .
V gene: TRBV27
CDR3 length: 20

CDR3 protein: ASSQNRADTQY
clone size: few
V gene: TRBV4-3
CDR3 length: 11

CDR3 protein: ASSLAPEQETQY
clone size: .
V gene: TRBV5-6
CDR3 length: 12

CDR3 protein: ASRPGLAGRGSGANVLT
clone size: .
V gene: TRBV7-9
CDR3 length: 17

CDR3 protein: ASSLSATSGVEQF
clone size: .
V gene: TRBV7-3
CDR3 length: 13

CDR3 protein: ASSWATANTGELF
clone size: once
V gene: TRBV5-5
CDR3 length: 13

CDR3 protein: ASSQDSLVGTFLATNEKLF
clone size: .
V gene: TRBV4-3
CDR3 length: 19

CDR3 protein: ASSSRGGVYEQY
clone size: .
V gene: TRBV9
CDR3 length: 12

CDR3 protein: SVEDPEEGGRAYEQY
clone size: .
V gene: TRBV29-1
CDR3 length: 15

CDR3 protein: ASGTSQVNEQF
clone size: .
V gene: TRBV19
CDR3 length: 11

CDR3 protein: ASSLYSGSRTYEQY
clone size: .
V gene: TRBV7-8
CDR3 length: 14

CDR3 protein: ASSPSGRAGNEQF
clone size: once
V gene: TRBV9
CDR3 length: 13

CDR3 protein: ASSQDRGGSGTDTQY
clone size: .
V gene: TRBV4-3
CDR3 length: 15

CDR3 protein: ASRLKSGGNMNTEAF
clone size: .
V gene: TRBV12-2
CDR3 length: 15

CDR3 protein: SSSLGLADYNEQF
clone size: few
V gene: TRBV7-9
CDR3 length: 13

CDR3 protein: ASRYHREETQY
clone size: .
V gene: TRBV2
CDR3 length: 11

CDR3 protein: ASSSTGPGYEQY
clone size: .
V gene: TRBV28
CDR3 length: 12

CDR3 protein: ASSNPALSGTGLRETQY
clone size: once
V gene: TRBV2
CDR3 length: 17

CDR3 protein: ASRLRTGSSEQY
clone size: .
V gene: TRBV5-1
CDR3 length: 12

CDR3 protein: ASSHSPGLSSYNEQF
clone size: .
V gene: TRBV4-3
CDR3 length: 15

CDR3 protein: ASSVGSGAGTDTQY
clone size: .
V gene: TRBV9
CDR3 length: 14

CDR3 protein: ASSLQGGDTQY
clone size: .
V gene: TRBV9
CDR3 length: 11

CDR3 protein: SVRQDGFYEQY
clone size: .
V gene: TRBV29-1
CDR3 length: 11

CDR3 protein: ASSTTGRETQY
clone size: .
V gene: TRBV5-4
CDR3 length: 11

CDR3 protein: ASSVGGSTDTQY
clone size: .
V gene: TRBV9
CDR3 length: 12

CDR3 protein: AWSGRGNQPQH
clone size: .
V gene: TRBV30
CDR3 length: 11

CDR3 protein: SPITQETQY
clone size: .
V gene: TRBV20-1
CDR3 length: 9

CDR3 protein: ASSPTAGVPSSYEQY
clone size: .
V gene: TRBV5-6
CDR3 length: 15

CDR3 protein: ASSAEPLYLAGGQNTGELF
clone size: .
V gene: TRBV2
CDR3 length: 19

CDR3 protein: ASSLGGLAGVYEQY
clone size: .
V gene: TRBV5-1
CDR3 length: 14

CDR3 protein: ASRQGRETNEAF
clone size: .
V gene: TRBV5-1
CDR3 length: 12

CDR3 protein: ASSQLVIGEQF
clone size: .
V gene: TRBV14
CDR3 length: 11

CDR3 protein: ASSSGTGGHGTEAF
clone size: .
V gene: TRBV5-1
CDR3 length: 14

CDR3 protein: ASSLTQTSSYEQY
clone size: .
V gene: TRBV4-1
CDR3 length: 13

CDR3 protein: ASSLRCEAF
clone size: .
V gene: TRBV4-2
CDR3 length: 9

CDR3 protein: ASSLDRGSYEQY
clone size: once
V gene: TRBV10-1
CDR3 length: 12

CDR3 protein: ATRNGVRFQETQY
clone size: .
V gene: TRBV5-1
CDR3 length: 13

CDR3 protein: ASNYRGRFDQPQH
clone size: .
V gene: TRBV28
CDR3 length: 13

CDR3 protein: ASSPIMGSGVFYNEQF
clone size: few
V gene: TRBV27
CDR3 length: 16

CDR3 protein: ASSATSGGINEQF
clone size: few
V gene: TRBV9
CDR3 length: 13